This T cell receptor beta chain was sequenced for a study of blood T cell repertoires in COVID-19 (dated by TCRdb to 2020 to 2022). As for the study more broadly: Samples from collaborators originated in the United States, Italy and Spain and spanned both the acute and convalescent phases of COVID-19. The material from the prospective study consisted of cDNA or gDNA derived from T cells, B-cell-depleted T cells, or PBMCs. Where available, HLA class I and class II types were taken from metadata supplied by the sample provider and were not determined by assay-based typing. The dataset comprised deeply sampled blood TCRbeta repertoires from subjects exposed to, actively infected with, or recovered from COVID-19. The samples were drawn from two sources: the first 160 participants of the ongoing ImmuneRACE study, and 950 to 1,500 subjects contributed by 6 global collaborators. The repertoires were released in a freely available public database meant as a resource for research on the immune response to SARS-CoV-2. A de-identified subject ID, COVID-19 status, age in years and sex were almost always included in the sample metadata.

With respect to this clone: Its antigen target is currently unknown. The record has no base qualities; no much larger clone is one base away.

General conclusions and limits of the study: How much clinical and demographic metadata was included differed by source and by participant, and the metadata was provided uncurated.

Trimming leaves V shorter by 3 bases and J shorter by 6 bases, with the junction holding 4 bases beyond the gene matches. From the germline V gene, CDR1 is SGHRS and CDR2 is YFSETQ. The CDR3 runs 14 residues from the cysteine to the phenylalanine. Only the CDR3 portion is preserved as DNA: 42 bases, with reading frame beginning at the first base. Each collaborating institution followed its own protocols to collect whole blood in K2EDTA tubes. For TCRbeta analysis, collaborators shipped samples in one of three forms: frozen whole blood, isolated PBMCs, or DNA extracted from either of those sample types. TCRbeta CDR3 regions were amplified from genomic DNA by means of the immunoSEQ Assay, a bias-controlled multiplex PCR. The original pipeline was this. The number of nucleated cells in each sample was estimated from the amplification of reference gene primers within the assay. To quantify the absolute abundance of each unique TCRbeta CDR3 rearrangement, sequence reads were collapsed and filtered. Productive Simpson clonality was computed per sample as the square root of Simpson's diversity index over productive rearrangements. This is the immuneACCESS table as TCRdb keeps it, with only in-frame sequences that have V and J called. A part of the clones is gone; compared with another copy, unresolved V genes explain less than half, and the rest is unexplained. V and J calls plus clone size are reproduced from that table; the DNA served to infer D and trimming. A total of tens of thousands of clones appear in this sample, less than 85% of them only once. The ten largest clonotypes hold 8.8% of the sample.

The V and J segments used are TRBV5-1 and TRBJ2-2, and 8 bases in between align with TRBD1. The TCR comes from a man in his sixties with acute or convalescent COVID-19. The sequencing sample was made of peripheral blood. The sequenced DNA: TGCGCCAGCAGCTCGGACAGGGAGGCCGGGGAGCTGTTTTTT. Its coded protein is CASSSDREAGELFF.